What follows are 20 T cell receptor beta chains derived from one specimen sequenced in a study of T cells in Graves' hyperthyroidism and ophthalmopathy. Amplification yielded TCR beta CDR3 regions, with RNA transcripts as the source. The HTBI primer set was used in a first-round RT-PCR of the TCR CDR3. TCRdb passed the multiplex PCR reads through MiXCR, listing each CDR3 protein once. The repertoire holds approximately 430,000 distinct CDR3 sequences, with around 14% as singletons. Material for sequencing was blood. The receptors come from a woman between 18 and 29 years old with Graves' hyperthyroidism.

This clonotype was counted between two and nine times. This sequence joins TRBV14 and TRBJ2-1, with 9 nucleotides matching TRBD1. Germline V lookup: CDR1 SGHDN, CDR2 FVKESK. V shed 1 base, J shed 8 bases, and the junction held 18 bases outside the gene matches. The CDR3 consists of 19 residues. This CDR3 reads CASSQVWWSGQGRLDEQFF. CDR3 DNA sequence: TGTGCCAGCAGCCAAGTTTGGTGGTCGGGACAGGGACGTTTGGATGAGCAGTTCTTC.

With regard to this clonotype: With a much larger clone just one base away, this may be a read error. This sequence joins TRBV27 and TRBJ1-1; D not resolved. This CDR3 region has 14 residues. The germline V gene encodes CDR1 MNHEY and CDR2 SMNVEV (reference sequence). V was shortened by 6 bases and J by 8 bases, with 19 bases between the two germline ends. This CDR3 reads CASRRVRTVGEAFF. The CDR3 DNA reads TGTGCCAGCAGACGCGTCAGGACGGTAGGGGAAGCTTTCTTT.

This clonotype was recorded many times. V and J are TRBV12-3 or TRBV12-4 and TRBJ2-2, with 8 bases identical to TRBD2. The CDR3 sequence is 17 residues long. The trim removed 2 bases at V and 0 bases at J, leaving 5 bases unmatched. The CDR3 loop reads CASSLWGLETNTGELFF. In DNA form, the CDR3 reads TGTGCCAGCAGTTTATGGGGACTAGAAACGAACACCGGGGAGCTGTTTTTT.

This clonotype has just a few counts. This chain joins TRBV28 and TRBJ1-6; 10 bases align to TRBD1. Germline loops: CDR1 MDHEN, CDR2 SYDVKM. The CDR3 has 16 residues. Unmatched junction bases numbered 18, after V lost 8 bases and J lost 14 bases. The CDR3 sequence: CASGRPGTGALVSLHF. The CDR3 bases are TGTGCCAGCGGGAGACCCGGGACAGGGGCCCTCGTATCCCTCCACTTT.

Many counts were recorded for this clonotype. This chain uses TRBV4-2 with TRBJ2-7, with no clear D. Germline CDR1 and CDR2: LGHNA and YNFKEQ. The CDR3 is 16 residues long. V was shortened by 1 base and J by 3 bases, with 16 bases between the two germline ends. CDR3 residues: CASSQGGTNPNYEQYF. As DNA, the CDR3 is TGTGCCAGCAGCCAAGGTGGAACTAATCCCAACTACGAGCAGTACTTC.

This clonotype was picked up many times. The V call is TRBV27, the J call TRBJ2-7; 9 bases fit TRBD2. J was trimmed by 6 bases and V by 6 bases; bases with no gene match: 9. CDR1 is MNHEY, CDR2 SMNVEV, per germline (reference sequence). CDR3 length: 14 residues. The CDR3 region is CASRGDSGSSEQYF. The CDR3, as DNA: TGTGCCAGCAGGGGAGATAGCGGGAGTTCCGAGCAGTACTTC.

CDR3 sequence (DNA): TGCGCCAGCAGCTTGGGGGACTATGAAAAACTGTTTTTT. This translates into CASSLGDYEKLFF. The chain has TRBV5-1 and TRBJ1-4; perhaps TRBD1 as D (5 bases). The CDR3 extends over 13 amino acids. V was clipped by 0 bases and J by 6 bases, with 6 bases between them. Germline CDR1 SGHRS, CDR2 YFSETQ. Full variable domain (outside the CDR3, taken from reference TRBV5-1 and TRBJ1-4): KAGVTQTPRYLIKTRGQQVTLSCSPISGHRSVSWYQQTPGQGLQFLFEYFSETQRNKGNFPGRFSGRQFSNSRSEMNVSTLELGDSALYLCASSLGDYEKLFFGSGTQLSVL.

This clonotype was seen repeatedly, ten times or more. For the CDR3, the DNA is TGTGCCAGCAGTGGACTAGCGGGAGGGAGTGAGCAGTTCTTC. It encodes CASSGLAGGSEQFF. The chain links TRBV6-1 to TRBJ2-1; 14 bases are a match to TRBD2. The V and J ends lost 4 bases and 9 bases, in that order; junction bases with no gene match: 2. The V gene's germline CDR1 is MNHNS and CDR2 SASEGT. The CDR3 runs to 14 residues.

This clonotype was recorded at least ten times. The J gene is TRBJ1-4, the V gene TRBV7-2; 7 bases are a match to TRBD1. V shed 2 bases and J 7 bases; nucleotides not matched to a gene: 10. CDR3 length equals 16 residues. Germline CDR1 SGHTA, CDR2 FQGNSA. The CDR3 loop reads CASSLRQGGSGEKLFF. The DNA for the CDR3 is TGTGCCAGCAGCTTAAGACAGGGCGGTAGTGGTGAAAAACTGTTTTTT.

This clonotype showed up just a few times. A read error may produce the germline difference seen at one junction end. CDR3 nucleotides: TGCGCCACCAGTCAAGGGGCTAATGAAAAACTGTTTTTT. Translated, it gives CATSQGANEKLFF. The V gene is TRBV10-1, the J gene TRBJ1-4, with D possibly TRBD1 on 5 matching bases. This CDR3 spans 13 amino acids. Per germline, CDR1 WNHNN and CDR2 SYGVQD (reference sequence).

CDR3 loop: CASSQGLADTGELFF. The CDR3, as DNA: TGTGCCAGCAGCCAAGGTCTCGCTGACACCGGGGAGCTGTTTTTT. This chain links TRBV4-2 with TRBJ2-2; no clear D gene. Trimming took off 1 base at V and 3 bases at J, with 9 bases between the two ends. Germline values: CDR1 LGHNA, CDR2 YNFKEQ. CDR3 length: 15 amino acids.

This clonotype was seen repeatedly, ten times or more. V is TRBV20-1 and J is TRBJ2-1; 10 bases align to TRBD2. The germline V gene has CDR1 DFQATT and CDR2 SNEGSKA (reference sequence). The CDR3 has 16 residues. J gave up 7 bases and V 0 bases, and 9 bases lay outside the gene matches. This chain's CDR3 is CSARDWLAGVENEQFF. CDR3 DNA: TGCAGTGCTAGAGATTGGCTAGCGGGAGTCGAGAATGAGCAGTTCTTC.

On this clonotype: Being one base from a much bigger clone, this may be a read error. This chain joins TRBV20-1 and TRBJ2-3; 9 bases are shared with TRBD2. This CDR3 contains 14 residues. Germline assignment: CDR1 DFQATT and CDR2 SNEGSKA (reference sequence). The CDR3 nucleotides read TGCAGTGCTAGAGGTAGCGGGGGAACAGAAACGCAGTATTTT. This sequence encodes CSARGSGGTETQYF.

This clonotype was recorded at least ten times. This chain joins TRBV12-3 or TRBV12-4 and TRBJ2-7; 12 bases line up with TRBD1. Losses at the gene ends were 10 bases for V and 6 bases for J; bases not matched to a gene: 13. This CDR3 spans 15 amino acids. CDR3 residues: CATRVPGQGAIEQYF. CDR3 coding DNA: TGTGCCACCCGCGTCCCGGGACAGGGGGCCATCGAGCAGTACTTC.

The gene calls are TRBV5-1 and TRBJ2-7, with a possible D match to TRBD1 (6 bases). The V and J ends lost 4 bases and 0 bases respectively, with 11 bases between them. The CDR3 extends over 14 amino acids. The germline CDR1 and CDR2 sequences are SGHRS and YFSETQ. CDR3 loop: CASSITGSSYEQYF. Here the CDR3 DNA reads TGCGCCAGCAGCATAACAGGGAGCTCCTACGAGCAGTACTTC.

V is TRBV10-2 and J is TRBJ1-3, with 11 bases aligning to TRBD1. This CDR3 contains 16 residues. Losses at the gene ends were 7 bases for V and 0 bases for J; bases not matched to a gene: 5. The germline V gene encodes CDR1 WSHSY and CDR2 SAAADI. CDR3 protein: CASIEGTGGSGNTIYF. In DNA, the CDR3 is TGCGCCAGCATAGAAGGGACAGGGGGCTCTGGAAACACCATATATTTT.

This clonotype occurred many times. The genes are TRBV14 and TRBJ2-1; 9 bases align to TRBD2. The CDR3 has 16 residues. The germline gives CDR1 SGHDN, CDR2 FVKESK. Germline trimming cut 4 bases from V and 7 bases from J; bases unmatched to any gene: 11. CDR3 amino acids: CASSRRREGLGNEQFF. The CDR3 DNA follows: TGTGCCAGCAGCCGCCGGCGGGAGGGCCTAGGAAATGAGCAGTTCTTC.

The chain recombines TRBV5-1 with TRBJ2-1, with 9 nucleotides matching TRBD1. CDR3 length equals 12 residues. Germline V CDR1 and CDR2: SGHRS, YFSETQ. Germline trimming cut 4 bases from V and 12 bases from J; bases unmatched to any gene: 5. The chain's CDR3 is CASSNRGLWQFF. The CDR3 nucleotides are TGCGCCAGCAGCAACAGGGGGCTGTGGCAGTTCTTC.

The rearrangement links TRBV12-3 or TRBV12-4 to TRBJ2-2; TRBD2 aligns across 9 bases. This CDR3 is 15 amino acids long. Trimming took 5 bases from V and 3 from J; bases not matched to a gene: 4. CDR3 coding DNA: TGTGCCAGCAGTGGGGTAGCGGGGGACACCGGGGAGCTGTTTTTT. It specifies CASSGVAGDTGELFF.

This clonotype has at least ten counts. The chain couples TRBV28 to TRBJ1-2, with D unresolved. The CDR3 runs to 11 residues. The germline V and J ends were trimmed by 7 bases and 5 bases, with 8 bases remaining between them. Germline V gene data show CDR1 as MDHEN and CDR2 as SYDVKM. The CDR3 region is CASTSGYGYTF. CDR3 DNA sequence: TGTGCCAGCACTTCGGGGTATGGCTACACCTTC.